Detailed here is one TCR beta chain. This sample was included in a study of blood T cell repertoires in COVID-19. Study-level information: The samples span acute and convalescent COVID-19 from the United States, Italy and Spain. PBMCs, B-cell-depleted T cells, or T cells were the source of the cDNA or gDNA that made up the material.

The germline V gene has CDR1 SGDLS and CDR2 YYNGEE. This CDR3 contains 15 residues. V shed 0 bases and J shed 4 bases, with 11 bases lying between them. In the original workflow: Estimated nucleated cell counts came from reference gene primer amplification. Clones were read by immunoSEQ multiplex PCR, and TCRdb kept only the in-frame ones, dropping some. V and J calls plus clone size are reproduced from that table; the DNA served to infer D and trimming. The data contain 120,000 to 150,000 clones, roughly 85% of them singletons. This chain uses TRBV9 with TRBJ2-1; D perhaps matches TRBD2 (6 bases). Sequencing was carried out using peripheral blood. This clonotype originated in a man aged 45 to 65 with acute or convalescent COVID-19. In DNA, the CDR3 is TGTGCCAGCAGCGTAGATAGCGGACTTTACAATGAGCAGTTCTTC. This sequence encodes CASSVDSGLYNEQFF. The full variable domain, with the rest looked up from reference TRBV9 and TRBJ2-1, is DSGVTQTPKHLITATGQRVTLRCSPRSGDLSVYWYQQSLDQGLQFLIQYYNGEERAKGNILERFSAQQFPDLHSELNLSSLELGDSALYFCASSVDSGLYNEQFFGPGTRLTVL.